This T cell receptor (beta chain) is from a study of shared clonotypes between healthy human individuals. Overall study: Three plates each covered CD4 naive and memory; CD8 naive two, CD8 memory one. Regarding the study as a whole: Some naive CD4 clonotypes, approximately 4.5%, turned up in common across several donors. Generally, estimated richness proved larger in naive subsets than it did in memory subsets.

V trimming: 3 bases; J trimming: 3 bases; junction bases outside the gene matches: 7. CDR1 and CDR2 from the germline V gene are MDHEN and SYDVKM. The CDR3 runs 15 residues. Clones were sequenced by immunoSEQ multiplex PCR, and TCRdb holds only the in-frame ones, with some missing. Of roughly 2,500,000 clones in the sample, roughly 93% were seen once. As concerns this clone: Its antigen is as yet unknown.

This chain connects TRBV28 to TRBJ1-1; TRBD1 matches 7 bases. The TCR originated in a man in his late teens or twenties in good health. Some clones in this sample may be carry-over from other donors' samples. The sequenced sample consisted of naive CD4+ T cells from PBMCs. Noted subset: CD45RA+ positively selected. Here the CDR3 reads CASSFHRQGHTEAFF. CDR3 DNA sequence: TGTGCCAGCAGTTTCCACCGACAGGGTCACACTGAAGCTTTCTTT. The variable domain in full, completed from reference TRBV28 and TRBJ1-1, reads DVKVTQSSRYLVKRTGEKVFLECVQDMDHENMFWYRQDPGLGLRLIYFSYDVKMKEKGDIPEGYSVSREKKERFSLILESASTNQTSMYLCASSFHRQGHTEAFFGQGTRLTVV.